This entry lists 27 T cell receptor beta chains sequenced from one sample in a study of cytomegalovirus exposure and HLA in healthy donors. The PCR had 60 Vbeta and 13 Jbeta primers. Data came from immunoSEQ multiplex PCR; TCRdb stores just in-frame clones and leaves some out. The table includes some 150,000 clones, 55% to 70% detected once. Specimen: PBMCs. The receptor source for this set is a woman aged 55 to 70 in good health and CMV-seropositive.

This sequence joins TRBV19 and TRBJ1-5; 7 bases line up with TRBD1. After removal of 3 bases from V and 9 bases from J, the junction contained 17 bases not matched to a gene. This CDR3 spans 17 amino acids. Germline CDR1 LNHDA, CDR2 SQIVND (reference sequence). The CDR3 protein is CASSISGTATRNSPQHF. The CDR3 DNA reads TGTGCCAGTAGTATCAGTGGGACAGCGACCCGAAATTCGCCCCAGCATTTT.

This chain links TRBV5-4 with TRBJ2-5; D is ambiguous. The germline V gene encodes CDR1 SGHNT and CDR2 YYREEE (reference sequence). Trimming took 4 bases from V and 4 from J, leaving 8 bases between them. CDR3 length equals 12 residues. The CDR3 loop reads CASSPAGETQYF. The CDR3 DNA follows: TGTGCCAGCAGCCCCGCCGGAGAGACCCAGTACTTC. The full variable domain, with the rest looked up from reference TRBV5-4 and TRBJ2-5, is ETGVTQSPTHLIKTRGQQVTLRCSSQSGHNTVSWYQQALGQGPQFIFQYYREEENGRGNFPPRFSGLQFPNYSSELNVNALELDDSALYLCASSPAGETQYFGPGTRLLVL.

The CDR3 nucleotides are TGTGCCAGCAGTTTAGGACAGGGAGGCGGTCAGCCCCAGCATTTT. It yields the protein CASSLGQGGGQPQHF. The V and J genes are TRBV28 and TRBJ1-5; TRBD1 aligns across 8 bases. CDR3 length equals 15 residues. The J segment lost 6 bases and the V segment lost 2 bases, leaving 6 bases of the junction unmatched. Germline CDR1 reads MDHEN; CDR2 reads SYDVKM.

The rearrangement uses TRBV28 and TRBJ2-2, with D possibly matching TRBD1 (5 bases). V was trimmed by 7 bases and J by 2 bases, leaving 14 bases between them. This CDR3 contains 15 residues. In germline, CDR1 is MDHEN, CDR2 SYDVKM. Written as DNA, the CDR3 is TGTGCCAGCAATACAGGTGGGGTCAACACCGGGGAGCTGTTTTTT. Protein product: CASNTGGVNTGELFF.

The V and J genes are TRBV10-3 and TRBJ2-3, with D possibly matching TRBD1 (6 bases). Per the germline V gene, CDR1 is ENHRY and CDR2 is SYGVKD. CDR3 length equals 13 residues. Trimming cost V 7 bases and J 4 bases, with 12 bases left between them. The CDR3 nucleotides are TGTGCCATCACTAGGGACATCGCAGATACGCAGTATTTT. Translation: CAITRDIADTQYF.

This clone has only a few counts. This chain links TRBV16 with TRBJ2-5, with TRBD1 as a possible D gene (6 bases). The length of the CDR3 is 14 residues. The germline V gene encodes CDR1 KGHSY and CDR2 FQNENV. Trimming took 0 bases from V and 4 from J, leaving 9 bases between them. CDR3 in amino acids: CASSQSRGRETQYF. For the CDR3, the DNA is TGTGCCAGCAGCCAATCGAGGGGGAGAGAGACCCAGTACTTC.

This chain joins TRBV29-1 and TRBJ2-1; 14 bases agree with TRBD2. The CDR3 covers 18 residues. The J segment lost 6 bases and the V segment lost 4 bases, leaving 14 bases of the junction unmatched. CDR1 and CDR2 from the germline V gene are SQVTM and ANQGSEA. CDR3 protein: CSVGRRLAGGLRTNEQFF. The DNA of the CDR3 is TGCAGCGTTGGACGTCGACTAGCGGGAGGGCTACGTACCAATGAGCAGTTCTTC.

This clone was seen only a few times. V is TRBV2 and J is TRBJ1-1; a possible D gene is TRBD1 (6 bases). CDR1 is SNHLY, CDR2 FYNNEI, per germline. The CDR3 sequence is 13 residues long. V was clipped by 8 bases and J by 5 bases, with 15 bases between them. CDR3 sequence reads: CASPQGRETEAFF. The DNA of the CDR3 is TGTGCCAGCCCCCAGGGGAGAGAAACTGAAGCTTTCTTT. Drawing the rest from reference TRBV2 and TRBJ1-1, the complete variable domain is EPEVTQTPSHQVTQMGQEVILRCVPISNHLYFYWYRQILGQKVEFLVSFYNNEISEKSEIFDDQFSVERPDGSNFTLKIRSTKLEDSAMYFCASPQGRETEAFFGQGTRLTVV.

V gene TRBV27 combines with J gene TRBJ2-7, with TRBD1 as a possible D gene (6 bases). This CDR3 contains 13 residues. The germline CDR1 and CDR2 sequences are MNHEY and SMNVEV (reference sequence). V was trimmed by 3 bases and J by 3 bases, leaving 9 bases between them. CDR3 in amino acids: CASSFGQNYEQYF. The CDR3 region has the DNA TGTGCCAGCAGTTTTGGACAGAACTACGAGCAGTACTTC.

This clone was seen only a few times. The rearrangement joins TRBV9 to TRBJ2-3; 8 positions agree with TRBD2. Per germline, CDR1 SGDLS and CDR2 YYNGEE. This CDR3 spans 16 amino acids. V was pared by 0 bases and J by 2 bases, with 5 bases of the junction left unmatched. In DNA, the CDR3 is TGTGCCAGCAGCGTAGGGCGGGGGGCTCTCACAGATACGCAGTATTTT. Its protein is CASSVGRGALTDTQYF.

The V gene is TRBV6-6, the J gene TRBJ2-7; D is perhaps TRBD1 (6 bases). The CDR3 is 13 amino acids. Between the trimmed V and J ends, which lost 5 bases and 3 bases, there was a span of 11 bases. CDR1 and CDR2 (germline): MNHNY, SVGAGI (reference sequence). As DNA, the CDR3 is TGTGCCAGCAGTCACGGACAGATCTACGAGCAGTACTTC. Its translation is CASSHGQIYEQYF.

The chain recombines TRBV4-1 with TRBJ2-7; TRBD2 agrees at 12 bases. Germline lookup yields CDR1 MGHRA and CDR2 YSYEKL. CDR3 length: 18 amino acids. After removal of 2 bases from V and 0 bases from J, the junction contained 8 bases not matched to a gene. The CDR3 region has the DNA TGCGCCAGCAGCCAATCAAGTCTAGCGGGAGGGGACTCCTACGAGCAGTACTTC. It is translated as CASSQSSLAGGDSYEQYF.

J is TRBJ2-5 and V is TRBV5-1, with 10 bases that match TRBD2. The CDR3 is 15 residues long. With 3 bases clipped from V and 2 bases from J, the junction kept 4 bases outside the gene matches. Per the germline V gene, CDR1 is SGHRS and CDR2 is YFSETQ. The CDR3 loop reads CASSYGSGRQETQYF. The CDR3 nucleotides are TGCGCCAGCAGCTATGGTAGCGGGAGGCAAGAGACCCAGTACTTC.

This clone was counted a few times. The chain has TRBV28 and TRBJ2-1; TRBD2 might be the D (6 bases). This CDR3 has 14 amino acids. V lost 2 bases to trimming and J lost 9 bases, with 14 bases between them. Germline V gene data show CDR1 as MDHEN and CDR2 as SYDVKM. Written as DNA, the CDR3 is TGTGCCAGCAGTTTACAGGGACGGGAGATTGAGCAGTTCTTC. It yields the protein CASSLQGREIEQFF.

V is TRBV6-5 and J is TRBJ1-2, with D hard to call. Germline V gene lookup returns CDR1 MNHEY and CDR2 SVGAGI. Trimming cost V 6 bases and J 8 bases, with 16 bases left between them. The CDR3 loop spans 13 amino acids. The CDR3: CASSPLRTGGYTF. As DNA, the CDR3 is TGTGCCAGCAGCCCCCTAAGGACTGGAGGCTACACCTTC.

The V gene is TRBV7-9, the J gene TRBJ2-1; the match to TRBD2 covers 10 bases. There are 15 residues in the CDR3. The V gene end was trimmed by 0 bases and the J gene end by 13 bases; junction bases not matched to a gene: 9. From germline, CDR1 is SEHNR and CDR2 FQNEAQ (reference sequence). The CDR3 loop is CASSLAVAGGQLQFF. DNA of the CDR3: TGTGCCAGCAGCTTAGCGGTAGCGGGAGGTCAATTACAGTTCTTC.

The rearrangement joins TRBV29-1 to TRBJ2-1; 11 nucleotides align to TRBD2. The CDR3 sequence is 15 residues long. Germline V gene lookup returns CDR1 SQVTM and CDR2 ANQGSEA. V lost 3 bases and J lost 4; bases outside the gene matches: 5. The chain's CDR3 is CSVDGLAGGYNEQFF. CDR3 sequence (DNA): TGCAGCGTTGACGGGCTAGCGGGAGGATACAATGAGCAGTTCTTC.

The V and J genes are TRBV19 and TRBJ2-2; TRBD1 matches 9 bases. This CDR3 region has 15 residues. The V and J ends lost 4 bases and 6 bases, in that order; junction bases with no gene match: 6. Germline lookup yields CDR1 LNHDA and CDR2 SQIVND (reference sequence). The CDR3 reads CASSTTGTGPGELFF. In nucleotides, the CDR3 is TGTGCCAGTAGTACCACCGGGACAGGGCCCGGGGAGCTGTTTTTT.

The chain combines TRBV4-2 with TRBJ1-4; D is undetermined. This CDR3 is built from 14 residues. V lost 4 bases and J lost 1, with 7 bases in between. The germline CDR1 and CDR2 sequences are LGHNA and YNFKEQ. This chain's CDR3 is CASSLGGTNEKLFF. The CDR3 nucleotides are TGTGCCAGCAGCCTCGGCGGAACTAATGAAAAACTGTTTTTT.

The chain recombines TRBV28 with TRBJ1-1, with TRBD1 identical over 8 bases. J lost 3 bases, V lost 4 bases, and 7 bases had no gene match. CDR1 MDHEN and CDR2 SYDVKM come from the germline V gene. This CDR3 spans 15 amino acids. The CDR3 nucleotides read TGTGCCAGCAGTTCAGGGGGCATGTATCACACTGAAGCTTTCTTT. Protein product: CASSSGGMYHTEAFF.

The chain has TRBV10-3 and TRBJ1-1; D unresolved. The V end was cut by 7 bases, the J end by 4 bases, with 13 bases between. CDR3 length equals 13 residues. Germline CDR1 is ENHRY and CDR2 is SYGVKD. The CDR3 protein is CAIMGASGTEAFF. The CDR3 DNA reads TGTGCCATCATGGGAGCATCGGGCACTGAAGCTTTCTTT.

V gene TRBV5-4 combines with J gene TRBJ1-1; 8 positions match TRBD1. Germline V lookup: CDR1 SGHNT, CDR2 YYREEE (reference sequence). The CDR3 is 14 residues long. V shed 0 bases, J shed 11 bases, and the junction held 9 bases outside the gene matches. DNA for the CDR3: TGTGCCAGCAGCTTGGACAGGGGGACGGGTGTTGCTTTCTTT. The encoded protein is CASSLDRGTGVAFF.

This rearrangement joins TRBV27 to TRBJ2-5, with D tentatively TRBD1 (5 bases). Trimming removed 6 bases from V and 5 bases from J, with 19 bases in between. Germline CDR1 MNHEY, CDR2 SMNVEV (reference sequence). The CDR3 totals 15 residues. The CDR3 loop is CASSMQGKRVETQYF. The CDR3 DNA reads as TGTGCCAGCAGCATGCAGGGAAAAAGGGTGGAGACCCAGTACTTC.

This clone occurred a few times. The CDR3: CASSAPGQDYNEQFF. The DNA for the CDR3 is TGTGCCAGCAGTGCGCCGGGACAGGACTACAATGAGCAGTTCTTC. V and J are TRBV27 and TRBJ2-1; 8 nucleotides align to TRBD1. V dropped 5 bases and J dropped 3; count of bases not matched to a gene: 6. The CDR3 is 15 residues long. CDR1 MNHEY and CDR2 SMNVEV come from the germline V gene (reference sequence).

This clone was seen only once. CDR3 nucleotides: TGTGCCAGCAGCACTCTTAGCGGGAGCAATGAGCAGTTCTTC. It encodes CASSTLSGSNEQFF. The chain joins TRBV7-8 to TRBJ2-1, with 9 bases that match TRBD2. V lost 5 bases to trimming and J lost 6 bases; unmatched junction nucleotides: 5. The CDR3 runs 14 residues. CDR1 is SGHVS and CDR2 is FQNEAQ in the germline V gene.

CDR3 loop: CASSPDPLTGSRRTQYF. CDR3 DNA sequence: TGCGCCAGCAGCCCAGACCCGTTGACAGGATCTCGACGTACGCAGTATTTT. This chain uses TRBV4-3 with TRBJ2-3; D is perhaps TRBD1 (6 bases). CDR1 and CDR2 from the germline V gene are LGHNA and YSLEER. The CDR3 consists of 17 residues. Trimming removed 4 bases at V and 8 bases at J, with 25 bases between.

The J gene is TRBJ2-3, the V gene TRBV19; 12 bases map to TRBD2. Germline-derived CDR1 and CDR2 are LNHDA and SQIVND (reference sequence). The CDR3 runs 19 residues. The trim removed 3 bases at V and 2 bases at J, leaving 12 bases unmatched. CDR3 loop: CASSMVPGLAGLTTDTQYF. In DNA form, the CDR3 reads TGTGCCAGTAGTATGGTTCCCGGACTAGCGGGACTCACCACAGATACGCAGTATTTT.